The sequence of this TCR beta chain was determined in a study of blood T cell repertoires in COVID-19. Study in general: Sources were T cells, B-cell-depleted T cells, or PBMCs; the material itself was cDNA or gDNA.

Generated by immunoSEQ multiplex PCR, the TCRdb table keeps only in-frame clones and is missing some. The repertoire holds about 180,000 clones, with more than 75% as singletons. Material: peripheral blood. The clonotype originates from a person between 65 and 79 years old with COVID-19, enrolled during active disease.

The CDR3 DNA is TGTGCCAGCCTCGCCGGACAGGGGTATCAGCCCCAGCATTTT. Translating gives CASLAGQGYQPQHF. The rearrangement joins TRBV28 to TRBJ1-5, with 9 bases lining up with TRBD1. J was trimmed by 5 bases and V by 8 bases; bases with no gene match: 7. The V gene's germline CDR1 is MDHEN and CDR2 SYDVKM. This CDR3 comprises 14 residues.